The entry below describes one T cell receptor (beta chain). This record comes from a study of blood T cell repertoires in COVID-19. Profiling relied on immunoSEQ multiplex PCR, and the TCRdb table lists in-frame clones only, not all of them. This sample has about 280,000 clones, with 86% found just once. The germline CDR1 and CDR2 sequences are LGHDT and YNNKEL (reference sequence). V was cut by 4 bases and J by 8 bases, with 26 bases left in between. This CDR3 has 17 amino acids. The sequencing sample was made of peripheral blood. The rearrangement joins TRBV3-1 (or the pseudogene TRBV3-2) to TRBJ1-2, with D uncertain. The receptor's source is a woman aged 25 to 45 with active or convalescent COVID-19. Here the CDR3 reads CASSRTTTFGTPGGYTF. The CDR3, as DNA: TGTGCCAGCAGCCGAACGACCACCTTCGGCACCCCAGGCGGCTACACCTTC.